One TCR beta chain is described in this entry. Those enrolled in Seattle joined during active infection and were followed longitudinally afterward. The data derive from a study of blood T cell repertoires in COVID-19. On the study more broadly: The cDNA or gDNA used as material had been derived from T cells, B-cell-depleted T cells, or PBMCs.

CDR3 length: 14 amino acids. V lost 2 bases, J lost 2 bases, and 9 bases lay in between. Germline V gene data show CDR1 as SGHTA and CDR2 as FQGTGA. The data were produced by immunoSEQ multiplex PCR, yet TCRdb's version contains in-frame clones alone and is incomplete. The repertoire holds roughly 180,000 clones, with 80% to 90% as singletons. V is TRBV7-3 and J is TRBJ1-1; D not resolved. The sequence was collected from a woman between 45 and 65 years old with COVID-19, enrolled during active disease. Sequencing input: peripheral blood. The CDR3 here is CASSLEPLNTEAFF. The CDR3 nucleotides are TGTGCCAGCAGCTTAGAACCCCTAAACACTGAAGCTTTCTTT. Together with reference TRBV7-3 and TRBJ1-1, the CDR3 gives the full variable domain: GAGVSQTPSNKVTEKGKYVELRCDPISGHTALYWYRQSLGQGPEFLIYFQGTGAADDSGLPNDRFFAVRPEGSVSTLKIQRTERGDSAVYLCASSLEPLNTEAFFGQGTRLTVV.